The 9 T cell receptor beta chains given below trace back to one sample, sequenced in a study of liver allograft versus peripheral blood T cells. Background on the study: Repertoires of T cell receptors in transplanted livers were compared with recipients' peripheral blood repertoires.

TCRdb processed the reads anew with MiXCR; each CDR3 protein has one entry. The data hold around 8,600 distinct CDR3 sequences, with around 20% observed a single time. The receptor set was obtained from a human patient who had a liver transplant. A subset of T cells may come from the graft donor.

This chain uses TRBV11-2 with TRBJ2-2; D not certain. Germline values: CDR1 SGHAT, CDR2 FQNNGV. The ends were cut back, 1 base at V and 4 bases at J, with 10 bases in the middle. The CDR3 covers 15 residues. The CDR3 here is CASSLVGPSTGELFF. CDR3 DNA: TGTGCCAGCAGCTTAGTGGGCCCCTCCACCGGGGAGCTGTTTTTT.

This clonotype was seen more than once but under ten times. V and J are TRBV7-9 and TRBJ2-1; D may be TRBD1 or TRBD2 (5 bases each). Germline V gene sequence: CDR1 SEHNR, CDR2 FQNEAQ (reference sequence). V lost 8 bases, J lost 1 base, and 12 bases lay in between. The CDR3 extends over 14 amino acids. The CDR3 coding sequence is TGTGCCAGCCTTTCCGGGGCTTCCTACAATGAGCAGTTCTTC. The encoded protein is CASLSGASYNEQFF.

The chain links TRBV6-5 to TRBJ1-2; D is perhaps TRBD1 (6 bases). CDR3 length equals 15 residues. Trimming left V 7 bases short and J 4 bases short, with 19 bases between. The germline gives CDR1 MNHEY, CDR2 SVGAGI. In DNA, the CDR3 is TGTGCCAGCACTACGAGGCCCGGACAGTTCTATGGCTACACCTTC. Translating it yields CASTTRPGQFYGYTF.

There are a few counts of this clonotype. The J gene is TRBJ2-2, the V gene TRBV11-1, with 7 bases lining up with TRBD1. The germline V gene has CDR1 SGHAT and CDR2 FQDESV (reference sequence). The CDR3 spans 15 residues. The V and J ends lost 5 bases and 6 bases, in that order; junction bases with no gene match: 9. The CDR3 DNA follows: TGTGCCAGCAGCGTCGAGACAGGGCCCCCCGGGGAGCTGTTTTTT. This codes for CASSVETGPPGELFF. The full variable domain, with the rest looked up from reference TRBV11-1 and TRBJ2-2, is EAEVAQSPRYKITEKSQAVAFWCDPISGHATLYWYRQILGQGPELLVQFQDESVVDDSQLPKDRFSAERLKGVDSTLKIQPAELGDSAMYLCASSVETGPPGELFFGEGSRLTVL.

This clonotype was seen at least ten times. V usage is TRBV29-1 and J usage is TRBJ2-7, with 11 bases identical to TRBD2. Per germline, CDR1 SQVTM and CDR2 ANQGSEA. The CDR3 length is 15 residues. The V gene end was trimmed by 2 bases and the J gene end by 1 base; junction bases not matched to a gene: 4. This CDR3 reads CSVEWTSGPSYEQYF. CDR3 nucleotide sequence: TGCAGCGTTGAATGGACTAGCGGGCCATCCTACGAGCAGTACTTC.

Only a few counts were recorded for this clonotype. The chain uses TRBV12-3 or TRBV12-4 and TRBJ2-7; 11 bases are shared with TRBD1. Losses at the gene ends were 5 bases for V and 3 bases for J; bases not matched to a gene: 3. This CDR3 is 14 amino acids long. The CDR3 DNA is TGTGCCAGCAGTCCGGACAGGGGGCGCTACGAGCAGTACTTC. It is translated as CASSPDRGRYEQYF.

In this sample, this clonotype turned up a few times. The gene calls are TRBV19 and TRBJ1-5, with D possibly being TRBD1 (5 bases). This CDR3 has 13 residues. The germline V gene has CDR1 LNHDA and CDR2 SQIVND (reference sequence). V dropped 5 bases and J dropped 4 bases, with 9 bases sitting between them. CDR3 nucleotides: TGTGCCAGTAGTTCCAGGGTTAATCAGCCCCAGCATTTT. This translates into CASSSRVNQPQHF.

The rearrangement joins TRBV19 to TRBJ2-1, with 11 bases that match TRBD1. The CDR3 loop spans 15 amino acids. Losses at the gene ends were 3 bases for V and 10 bases for J; bases not matched to a gene: 8. CDR1 LNHDA and CDR2 SQIVND come from the germline V gene (reference sequence). CDR3 region: CASSIGQGAFNEQFF. As DNA, the CDR3 is TGTGCCAGTAGTATCGGACAGGGGGCTTTCAACGAGCAGTTCTTC.

This clonotype has only a few counts. The rearrangement uses TRBV12-5 and TRBJ2-7; D uncertain. The CDR3 is 13 residues long. The germline gives CDR1 LGHNT, CDR2 FRNRAP. Between the trimmed V and J ends, which lost 1 base and 2 bases, there was a span of 6 bases. In DNA form, the CDR3 reads TGTGCTAGTGGTTTGGACTTCACCTACGAGCAGTACTTC. Translated, it gives CASGLDFTYEQYF.